A selection of T cell receptor beta chains follows, all from one sample in a study of blood T cell repertoires in COVID-19. Using immunoSEQ multiplex PCR, the repertoire was profiled, and TCRdb retains in-frame clones only, with some absent. The sample lists 80,000 to 95,000 clones, around 86% occurring once. The specimen sequenced was peripheral blood. Receptors were obtained from a woman between 65 and 79 years old with acute or convalescent COVID-19. CDR3s include the opening cysteine and the closing phenylalanine or tryptophan. The D gene is left open where the match is weak. The size of a clone is reported for some rows only, either as once, few or many, or as a class for expanded clones.

.	TRBV5-6	.	TRBJ2-7	TGTGCCAGCAGCGGCAGGGGTTTCTACGAGCAGTACTTC	CASSGRGFYEQYF
.	TRBV28	.	TRBJ1-1	TGTGCCAGCAGCCTGGGCAGTAACACTGAAGCTTTCTTT	CASSLGSNTEAFF
.	TRBV10-3	.	TRBJ2-7	TGTGCCATCAGGCAGGGCCCTAGTAACGAGCAGTACTTC	CAIRQGPSNEQYF
.	TRBV27	.	TRBJ2-1	TGTGCCAGCAGTTTATCGAGGGTAAGGAATGAGCAGTTCTTC	CASSLSRVRNEQFF
.	TRBV6-4	TRBD1	TRBJ2-2	TGTGCCAGCAGTGTTACAGGGGGCGCGGACACCGGGGAGCTGTTTTTT	CASSVTGGADTGELFF
.	TRBV27	TRBD1	TRBJ2-1	TGTGCCAGCAGTTTTCAGACAGGGGTCCGGTACAATGAGCAGTTCTTC	CASSFQTGVRYNEQFF
few	TRBV7-2	TRBD2	TRBJ2-2	TGTGCCAGCAGCACCAGACCCGGACTAGCGGGAGCCGGGGAGCTGTTTTTT	CASSTRPGLAGAGELFF
.	TRBV19	TRBD1	TRBJ1-1	TGTGCCAGTATCGGGACAGGAAGAAAGGGAGACACTGAAGCTTTCTTT	CASIGTGRKGDTEAFF
.	TRBV21-1	.	TRBJ2-1	TGTGCCAGCAGCAAATTAGGGGGGGGGCCCGATGAGCAGTTCTTC	CASSKLGGGPDEQFF
.	TRBV9	TRBD2	TRBJ2-1	TGTGCCAGCAGCCGCAGACTAGCGGACTCCTACAATGAGCAGTTCTTC	CASSRRLADSYNEQFF
few	TRBV15	TRBD1	TRBJ2-7	TGTGCCACCAGCGGGGGACAGAACTACGAGCAGTACTTC	CATSGGQNYEQYF
once	TRBV3-1/TRBV3-2	.	TRBJ1-4	TGTGCCAGCAGCCAAGTGGGAGCTGGGTTCGGTGAAAAACTGTTTTTT	CASSQVGAGFGEKLFF
once	TRBV18	TRBD1	TRBJ2-3	TGTGCCAGCTCACCACCGACAGGGTTGACAGATACGCAGTATTTT	CASSPPTGLTDTQYF
.	TRBV7-9	.	TRBJ2-5	TGTGCCAGCAGCTTAGGTCGGTACCGACAATTACAAGAGACCCAGTACTTC	CASSLGRYRQLQETQYF
.	TRBV6-5	.	TRBJ1-5	TGTGCCAGCAGTCAATTGAATCAGCCCCAGCATTTT	CASSQLNQPQHF
.	TRBV7-9	.	TRBJ2-2	TGTGCCAGCAGCCTCTCCGGGGAGCTGTTTTTT	CASSLSGELFF
.	TRBV19	.	TRBJ2-5	TGTGCCAGTAGTCCACGACAGGGAGGAAGGGCCCAGTACTTC	CASSPRQGGRAQYF
.	TRBV5-1	TRBD2	TRBJ2-1	TGCGCCAGCAGCTTAAGCGGGAGGGCCGGTAATGAGCAGTTCTTC	CASSLSGRAGNEQFF
.	TRBV28	.	TRBJ1-5	TGTGCCAGCAGGCCTGGGGGCGGCCAGCCCCAGCATTTT	CASRPGGGQPQHF
.	TRBV18	.	TRBJ2-3	TGTGCCAGCTCACCACCGTTGGACAACCGAGATACGCAGTATTTT	CASSPPLDNRDTQYF
.	TRBV28	TRBD1	TRBJ1-6	TGTGCCAGCAGTATGGGACAGTTCTCCTATAATTCACCCCTCCACTTT	CASSMGQFSYNSPLHF